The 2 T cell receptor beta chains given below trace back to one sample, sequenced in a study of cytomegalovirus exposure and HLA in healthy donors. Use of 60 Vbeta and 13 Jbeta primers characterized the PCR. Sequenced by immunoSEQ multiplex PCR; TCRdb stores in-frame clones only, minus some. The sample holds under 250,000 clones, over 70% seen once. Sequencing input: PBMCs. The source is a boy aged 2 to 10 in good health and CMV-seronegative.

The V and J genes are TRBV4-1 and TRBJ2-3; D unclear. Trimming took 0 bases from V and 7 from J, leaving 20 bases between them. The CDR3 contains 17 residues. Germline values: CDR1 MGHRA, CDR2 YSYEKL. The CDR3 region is CASSQDLIRPAGYTQYF. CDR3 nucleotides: TGCGCCAGCAGCCAAGATCTAATACGGCCCGCAGGCTATACGCAGTATTTT.

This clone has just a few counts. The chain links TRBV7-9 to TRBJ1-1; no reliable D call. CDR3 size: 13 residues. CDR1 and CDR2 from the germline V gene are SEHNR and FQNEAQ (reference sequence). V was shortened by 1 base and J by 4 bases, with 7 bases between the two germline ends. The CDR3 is CASSLGAGTEAFF. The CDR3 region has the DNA TGTGCCAGCAGCTTAGGGGCGGGCACTGAAGCTTTCTTT.